Each of the 9 T cell receptor beta chains below was sequenced from the same sample in a study of blood T cell repertoires in COVID-19. The protocol was immunoSEQ multiplex PCR, while the TCRdb copy is restricted to in-frame clones and leaves out a portion. The sample carries under 300,000 clones, less than 90% recorded once. Sample: PBMCs or T cells enriched from blood (not recorded which). The receptors were sampled from a woman aged 45-65 years who had recovered from COVID-19.

The rearrangement joins TRBV7-2 to TRBJ1-3; D may be TRBD1 (6 bases). There are 17 residues in the CDR3. The germline V and J ends were trimmed by 2 bases and 2 bases, with 16 bases remaining between them. Germline CDR1 and CDR2: SGHTA and FQGNSA. CDR3: CASSLLPTGIAGNTIYF. In DNA form, the CDR3 reads TGTGCCAGCAGCTTACTCCCCACAGGGATCGCTGGAAACACCATATATTTT. Together with reference TRBV7-2 and TRBJ1-3, the CDR3 gives the full variable domain: GAGVSQSPSNKVTEKGKDVELRCDPISGHTALYWYRQSLGQGLEFLIYFQGNSAPDKSGLPSDRFSAERTGGSVSTLTIQRTQQEDSAVYLCASSLLPTGIAGNTIYFGEGSWLTVV.

This clone was seen a few times. The rearrangement uses TRBV6-2 or TRBV6-3 and TRBJ1-1, with D perhaps matching TRBD1 (5 bases). The CDR3 runs 14 residues. Trimming cost V 0 bases and J 5 bases, with 10 bases left between them. Germline-derived CDR1 and CDR2 are MNHEY and SVGEGT. CDR3 region: CASSYSGGRTEAFF. In DNA, the CDR3 is TGTGCCAGCAGTTACTCGGGGGGAAGGACTGAAGCTTTCTTT.

This rearrangement joins TRBV11-3 to TRBJ2-7; weak D call: TRBD1 (6 bases). This CDR3 has 13 amino acids. CDR1 SGHNT and CDR2 YENEEA come from the germline V gene. V was clipped by 5 bases and J by 7 bases, with 15 bases between them. The CDR3 DNA is TGTGCCAGCAGCCTCGACAGGTTTAGGGAGCAGTACTTC. This encodes CASSLDRFREQYF.

The J gene is TRBJ1-6, the V gene TRBV11-2; weak D call: TRBD1 (5 bases). The CDR3 runs to 14 residues. Between the trimmed V and J ends, which lost 0 bases and 8 bases, there was a span of 8 bases. CDR1 and CDR2 from the germline V gene are SGHAT and FQNNGV. The CDR3 sequence: CASSLDNRYSPLHF. The DNA for the CDR3 is TGTGCCAGCAGCTTAGACAACAGGTATTCACCCCTCCACTTT. Full variable domain (missing parts from reference TRBV11-2 and TRBJ1-6): EAGVAQSPRYKIIEKRQSVAFWCNPISGHATLYWYQQILGQGPKLLIQFQNNGVVDDSQLPKDRFSAERLKGVDSTLKIQPAKLEDSAVYLCASSLDNRYSPLHFGNGTRLTVT.

This clone was counted only a few times. CDR3 protein: CASSPGSKYYEQYF. The CDR3 bases are TGTGCCAGCAGCCCGGGATCAAAATACTACGAGCAGTACTTC. The chain carries TRBV28 and TRBJ2-7, with D perhaps matching TRBD2 (5 bases). Trimming removed 6 bases from V and 3 bases from J, with 15 bases in between. The CDR3 is 14 residues long. In germline, CDR1 is MDHEN, CDR2 SYDVKM. The variable domain in full, with the rest retrieved from reference TRBV28 and TRBJ2-7, is DVKVTQSSRYLVKRTGEKVFLECVQDMDHENMFWYRQDPGLGLRLIYFSYDVKMKEKGDIPEGYSVSREKKERFSLILESASTNQTSMYLCASSPGSKYYEQYFGPGTRLTVT.

V usage is TRBV7-2 and J usage is TRBJ1-6; D might be TRBD1 (5 bases). The CDR3 has 15 amino acids. Germline lookup yields CDR1 SGHTA and CDR2 FQGNSA. Trimming shortened V by 1 base and J by 9 bases, and 13 bases separated the two germline ends. CDR3 sequence: CASSLEGRVPSPLHF. The DNA of the CDR3 is TGTGCCAGCAGCTTAGAGGGCAGGGTGCCTTCACCCCTCCACTTT.

This chain connects TRBV28 to TRBJ1-5, with unresolved D. CDR3 length: 15 residues. Trimming stripped 7 bases from V and 1 base from J, with 14 bases between. Germline V CDR1 and CDR2: MDHEN, SYDVKM. CDR3 loop: CASTLAGGSNQPQHF. The CDR3 nucleotides are TGTGCCAGCACGTTGGCCGGCGGAAGCAATCAGCCCCAGCATTTT.

The chain has TRBV27 and TRBJ2-3; a possible D gene is TRBD1 (5 bases). Deletions cut 4 bases from V and 2 bases from J, with 13 bases between. Germline V lookup: CDR1 MNHEY, CDR2 SMNVEV (reference sequence). The CDR3 spans 15 residues. CDR3 sequence: CASSSLGVSTDTQYF. The CDR3 DNA sequence: TGTGCCAGCAGTTCCCTAGGGGTTTCCACAGATACGCAGTATTTT.

V and J are TRBV2 and TRBJ1-2; no clear D gene. Germline V gene data show CDR1 as SNHLY and CDR2 as FYNNEI. Trimming took off 4 bases at V and 4 bases at J, with 13 bases between the two ends. The CDR3 is 14 amino acids. The CDR3 DNA is TGTGCCAGCAGTGGTCCGGCGGGGTCCTATGGCTACACCTTC. It codes for CASSGPAGSYGYTF. Full variable domain (missing parts from reference TRBV2 and TRBJ1-2): EPEVTQTPSHQVTQMGQEVILRCVPISNHLYFYWYRQILGQKVEFLVSFYNNEISEKSEIFDDQFSVERPDGSNFTLKIRSTKLEDSAMYFCASSGPAGSYGYTFGSGTRLTVV.